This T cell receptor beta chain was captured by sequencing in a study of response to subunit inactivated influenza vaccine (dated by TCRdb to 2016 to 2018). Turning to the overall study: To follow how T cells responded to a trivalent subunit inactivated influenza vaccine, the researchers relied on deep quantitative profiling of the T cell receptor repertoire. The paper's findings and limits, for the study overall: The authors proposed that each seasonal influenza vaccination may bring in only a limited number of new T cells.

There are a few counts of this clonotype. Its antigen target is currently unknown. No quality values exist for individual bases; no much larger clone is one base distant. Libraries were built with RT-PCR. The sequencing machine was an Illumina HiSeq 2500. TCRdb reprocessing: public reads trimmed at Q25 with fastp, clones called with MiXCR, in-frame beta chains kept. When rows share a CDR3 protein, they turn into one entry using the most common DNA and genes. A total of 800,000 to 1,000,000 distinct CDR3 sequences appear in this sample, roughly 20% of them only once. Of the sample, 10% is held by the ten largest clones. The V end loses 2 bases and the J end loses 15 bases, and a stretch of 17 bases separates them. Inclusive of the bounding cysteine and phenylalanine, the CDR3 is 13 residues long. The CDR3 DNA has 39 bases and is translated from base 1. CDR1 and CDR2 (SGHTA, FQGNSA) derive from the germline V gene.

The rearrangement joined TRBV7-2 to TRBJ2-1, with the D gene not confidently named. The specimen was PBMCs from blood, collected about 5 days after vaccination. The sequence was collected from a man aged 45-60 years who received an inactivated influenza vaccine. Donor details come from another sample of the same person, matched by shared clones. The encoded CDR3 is CASSLNILGRSFF. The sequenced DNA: TGTGCCAGCAGCTTAAATATCTTAGGAAGGTCGTTCTTC.